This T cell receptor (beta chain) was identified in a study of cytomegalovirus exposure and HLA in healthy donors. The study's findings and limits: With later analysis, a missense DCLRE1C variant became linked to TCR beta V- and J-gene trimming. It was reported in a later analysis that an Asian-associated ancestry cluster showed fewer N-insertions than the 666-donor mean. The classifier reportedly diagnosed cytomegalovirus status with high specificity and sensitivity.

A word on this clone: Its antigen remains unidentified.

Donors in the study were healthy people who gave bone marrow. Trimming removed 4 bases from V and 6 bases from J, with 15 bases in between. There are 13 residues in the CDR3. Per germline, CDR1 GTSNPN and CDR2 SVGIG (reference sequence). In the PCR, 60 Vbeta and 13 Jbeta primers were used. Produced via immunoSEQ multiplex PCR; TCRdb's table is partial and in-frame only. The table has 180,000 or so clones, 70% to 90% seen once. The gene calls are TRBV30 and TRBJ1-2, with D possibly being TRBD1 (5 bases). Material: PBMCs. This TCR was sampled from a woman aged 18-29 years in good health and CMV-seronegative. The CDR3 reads CAWTRQGLDGYTF. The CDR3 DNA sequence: TGTGCCTGGACAAGGCAGGGATTGGATGGCTACACCTTC.